The 5 T cell receptor beta chains in this list originate from one sample, sequenced in a study of CD4 and CD8 cells across lung adenocarcinoma regions. Using its own MiXCR run on the PCR reads, TCRdb lists one record per CDR3 protein. The repertoire holds around 25,000 distinct CDR3 sequences, with 45% to 50% as singletons. The sample consisted of CD8+ T cells from the center of a lung tumor. These receptors came from a male donor with lung adenocarcinoma. The CD4 and CD8 labels of this study may be unreliable.

There are many counts of this clonotype. This chain connects TRBV6-5 to TRBJ2-7; a possible D gene is TRBD1 (5 bases). This CDR3 is built from 12 residues. V was clipped by 9 bases and J by 5 bases, with 14 bases between them. Germline lookup yields CDR1 MNHEY and CDR2 SVGAGI. In DNA, the CDR3 is TGTGCCAGTCGTTCATACAGGAACGAGCAGTACTTC. Its protein is CASRSYRNEQYF.

This clonotype was detected many times. The chain joins TRBV6-1 to TRBJ1-3; a possible D gene is TRBD1 (5 bases). The CDR3 spans 15 residues. V was cut by 6 bases and J by 0 bases, with 12 bases left in between. The germline V gene has CDR1 MNHNS and CDR2 SASEGT. The CDR3 DNA reads as TGTGCCAGCAGATCTGCAGGGTTCTCTGGAAACACCATATATTTT. This encodes CASRSAGFSGNTIYF.

The chain couples TRBV6-5 to TRBJ2-2, with 7 bases fitting TRBD2. The germline CDR1 and CDR2 sequences are MNHEY and SVGAGI. The V segment lost 2 bases and the J segment 5 bases; nucleotides outside the gene matches: 14. This CDR3 has 18 amino acids. The CDR3 nucleotides are TGTGCCAGCAGTTACCTAAAACGGGGGAGGGGAGGTACCGGGGAGCTGTTTTTT. This encodes CASSYLKRGRGGTGELFF.

The chain joins TRBV12-3 or TRBV12-4 to TRBJ2-2, with a weak D call TRBD2 (5 bases). V lost 2 bases, J lost 7 bases, and 8 bases lay in between. The CDR3 totals 13 residues. CDR3 amino acids: CASSLREFGELFF. The CDR3, as DNA: TGTGCCAGCAGTTTAAGGGAGTTCGGGGAGCTGTTTTTT.

The J gene is TRBJ2-7, the V gene TRBV6-7; TRBD1 is a possible D gene (5 bases). TRBV6-7 is assigned to the ORF class and has an uncertain function. V gave up 7 bases and J gave up 2 bases, with 9 bases separating them. The CDR3 has 12 residues. Written as DNA, the CDR3 is TGTGCCAGCACGCAGACAGCCTACGAGCAGTACTTC. Amino acids: CASTQTAYEQYF.